The 29 T cell receptor beta chains below come from one sample, sequenced in a study of shared clonotypes between healthy human individuals. Sequencing used immunoSEQ multiplex PCR; TCRdb keeps in-frame clones, though not all of them. The sample has some 1,900,000 clones, about 95% seen once; the top ten hold 1.2%. As defined, naive CD8 cells were CD45RO-negative and positively selected for CCR7, with terminally differentiated effector memory CD45RA+ cells excluded. Sequenced material: naive CD8+ T cells sorted from blood. The receptors here all came from a man younger than 30 in good health.

The V and J genes are TRBV10-1 and TRBJ2-7; TRBD1 is a possible D gene (5 bases). The V gene lost 3 bases and the J gene lost 3 bases, with 18 bases spanning the gap. CDR3 length: 16 residues. Germline V gene data show CDR1 as WNHNN and CDR2 as SYGVQD (reference sequence). In nucleotides, the CDR3 is TGCGCCAGCAGTGAAAGTCAGGGCTCCTTCCACTACGAGCAGTACTTC. This encodes CASSESQGSFHYEQYF.

V and J are TRBV5-4 and TRBJ1-2; 10 positions match TRBD1. The CDR3 totals 17 residues. Germline lookup yields CDR1 SGHNT and CDR2 YYREEE (reference sequence). V shed 3 bases and J 4 bases; nucleotides not matched to a gene: 12. Here the CDR3 reads CASSYSTGGLIGYGYTF. The CDR3 DNA reads TGTGCCAGCAGCTATTCGACAGGGGGCCTAATTGGCTATGGCTACACCTTC.

With respect to this clone: This CDR3 is also generated by other DNA sequences in the sample. CDR3 DNA sequence: TGTGCCAGCAGCCTTTCCCCAAGGTACGAGCAGTACTTC. Its protein is CASSLSPRYEQYF. This rearrangement joins TRBV27 to TRBJ2-7; no clear D gene. Trimming shortened V by 6 bases and J by 4 bases, and 13 bases separated the two germline ends. CDR3 length equals 13 residues. Germline loops: CDR1 MNHEY, CDR2 SMNVEV (reference sequence).

The chain uses TRBV11-2 and TRBJ2-5, with 12 bases aligning to TRBD2. Looked up from germline, CDR1 is SGHAT and CDR2 is FQNNGV. Losses at the gene ends were 2 bases for V and 5 bases for J; bases not matched to a gene: 3. The CDR3 is 15 residues long. CDR3 sequence (DNA): TGTGCCAGCAGCTTACTAGCGGGAGGGACGGAGACCCAGTACTTC. Translating gives CASSLLAGGTETQYF.

The chain uses TRBV10-1 and TRBJ2-2, with 10 positions matching TRBD1. The V gene end was trimmed by 6 bases and the J gene end by 3 bases; junction bases not matched to a gene: 4. CDR3 length equals 15 residues. The germline V gene encodes CDR1 WNHNN and CDR2 SYGVQD (reference sequence). CDR3 nucleotide sequence: TGCGCCAGCAGGGCCGGGACAGGGGACACCGGGGAGCTGTTTTTT. It is translated as CASRAGTGDTGELFF.

The chain links TRBV6-5 to TRBJ2-1, with 8 bases matching TRBD2. The CDR3 contains 14 residues. Trimming cost V 4 bases and J 6 bases; bases outside gene matches: 5. Germline V gene data show CDR1 as MNHEY and CDR2 as SVGAGI. The CDR3 DNA is TGTGCCAGCAGTTCCTTCGGGAGGGGCAATGAGCAGTTCTTC. This gives the protein CASSSFGRGNEQFF.

The chain is built from TRBV27 and TRBJ1-2, with D perhaps TRBD1 (5 bases). Trimming took off 2 bases at V and 5 bases at J, with 12 bases between the two ends. The CDR3 covers 14 residues. Germline V gene sequence: CDR1 MNHEY, CDR2 SMNVEV (reference sequence). As DNA, the CDR3 is TGTGCCAGCAGTTTAACCCTCGGGGCGTATGGCTACACCTTC. Its translation: CASSLTLGAYGYTF.

The rearrangement uses TRBV5-6 and TRBJ1-1, with D perhaps TRBD1 (6 bases). The germline V gene has CDR1 SGHDT and CDR2 YYEEEE. V gave up 3 bases and J gave up 4 bases, with 10 bases separating them. There are 13 residues in the CDR3. CDR3 coding DNA: TGTGCCAGCAGCTCCCTAGGGGGCACTGAAGCTTTCTTT. Translation gives CASSSLGGTEAFF.

The chain is built from TRBV5-1 and TRBJ2-5, with TRBD2 matching over 13 bases. The J segment lost 6 bases and the V segment lost 3 bases, leaving 11 bases of the junction unmatched. The CDR3 sequence is 17 residues long. Germline V gives CDR1 SGHRS, CDR2 YFSETQ. The CDR3 coding sequence is TGCGCCAGCAGCTCAGGACTAGCGGGAGAAGTATTCAAGACCCAGTACTTC. Translation gives CASSSGLAGEVFKTQYF. Based on the CDR3 plus reference TRBV5-1 and TRBJ2-5, the full variable domain is KAGVTQTPRYLIKTRGQQVTLSCSPISGHRSVSWYQQTPGQGLQFLFEYFSETQRNKGNFPGRFSGRQFSNSRSEMNVSTLELGDSALYLCASSSGLAGEVFKTQYFGPGTRLLVL.

This sequence joins TRBV5-1 and TRBJ1-6, with 10 bases fitting TRBD1. This CDR3 comprises 16 residues. The trim removed 0 bases at V and 8 bases at J, leaving 5 bases unmatched. Germline V CDR1 and CDR2: SGHRS, YFSETQ. CDR3 DNA: TGCGCCAGCAGCTTGGGCCCGGACAGGGGGGATTCACCCCTCCACTTT. Protein product: CASSLGPDRGDSPLHF.

The rearrangement links TRBV30 to TRBJ2-7; D might be TRBD2 (5 bases). V dropped 1 base and J dropped 5 bases, with 15 bases sitting between them. Germline V gives CDR1 GTSNPN, CDR2 SVGIG (reference sequence). The CDR3 extends over 14 amino acids. The CDR3 sequence is CAWSESGAAHEQYF. The CDR3 region has the DNA TGTGCCTGGAGTGAAAGCGGAGCCGCCCACGAGCAGTACTTC.

The V and J genes are TRBV7-3 and TRBJ2-7; 7 nucleotides align to TRBD2. CDR1 is SGHTA, CDR2 FQGTGA, per germline. CDR3 length equals 15 residues. V shed 1 base, J shed 0 bases, and the junction held 3 bases outside the gene matches. The CDR3 DNA follows: TGTGCCAGCAGCTTAAGGGGCGGGGGCTCCTACGAGCAGTACTTC. The encoded protein is CASSLRGGGSYEQYF.

This chain joins TRBV19 and TRBJ2-7; 7 positions match TRBD1. The CDR3 consists of 14 residues. Germline V gene data show CDR1 as LNHDA and CDR2 as SQIVND (reference sequence). Germline trimming cut 4 bases from V and 1 base from J; bases unmatched to any gene: 4. The CDR3 sequence is CASSKDRESYEQYF. CDR3 in DNA: TGTGCCAGTAGTAAAGACAGGGAGTCCTACGAGCAGTACTTC.

The CDR3 DNA sequence: TGTGCCAGCAGCTCCGGGTGGGGAGAGACCCAGTACTTC. Translating gives CASSSGWGETQYF. The chain combines TRBV7-9 with TRBJ2-5; D is unclear. Germline loops: CDR1 SEHNR, CDR2 FQNEAQ (reference sequence). V gave up 4 bases and J gave up 4 bases, with 10 bases separating them. The CDR3 is 13 residues long.

This clone was counted once. V and J are TRBV6-5 and TRBJ2-7; possible D gene TRBD2, 5 bases. The CDR3 runs to 15 residues. Trimming removed 2 bases from V and 1 base from J, with 12 bases in between. Germline V CDR1 and CDR2: MNHEY, SVGAGI. The CDR3 loop reads CASSYGQRDSYEQYF. CDR3 DNA sequence: TGTGCCAGCAGTTACGGCCAGAGGGATTCCTACGAGCAGTACTTC.

The chain couples TRBV7-2 to TRBJ2-7; D is undetermined. The CDR3 is 14 amino acids. Germline V CDR1 and CDR2: SGHTA, FQGNSA. V was pared by 0 bases and J by 1 base, with 7 bases between. The CDR3 loop reads CASSLAASSYEQYF. The CDR3 bases are TGTGCCAGCAGCTTAGCGGCCAGTTCCTACGAGCAGTACTTC.

The V and J genes are TRBV14 and TRBJ2-7, with a weak D call TRBD1 (8 bases). Germline CDR1 SGHDN, CDR2 FVKESK. The CDR3 has 13 residues. V was shortened by 5 bases and J by 5 bases, with 13 bases between the two germline ends. CDR3 in DNA: TGTGCCAGCAGCACAGGGGGGGTAAACGAGCAGTACTTC. Protein product: CASSTGGVNEQYF.

This chain joins TRBV5-6 and TRBJ1-4; TRBD1 matches 8 bases. Germline V lookup: CDR1 SGHDT, CDR2 YYEEEE. The CDR3 has 16 residues. The ends lost 0 bases at V and 6 bases at J; junction bases unmatched: 7. CDR3 nucleotide sequence: TGTGCCAGCAGCTTGGGCGGACAGGGAGCCGATGAAAAACTGTTTTTT. Translation: CASSLGGQGADEKLFF.

The rearrangement uses TRBV27 and TRBJ2-1; 12 nucleotides match TRBD2. The germline V gene has CDR1 MNHEY and CDR2 SMNVEV (reference sequence). The ends lost 6 bases at V and 1 base at J; junction bases unmatched: 7. This CDR3 comprises 17 residues. Written as DNA, the CDR3 is TGTGCCAGCAGAGGGCTAGCGGGGGGGCGTTCCTACAATGAGCAGTTCTTC. This encodes CASRGLAGGRSYNEQFF.

The DNA of the CDR3 is TGTGCCAGCAGCCGGAACGGCAGGATCTCTGGAAACACCATATATTTT. Translation gives CASSRNGRISGNTIYF. The rearrangement joins TRBV11-2 to TRBJ1-3; D remains ambiguous. The germline gives CDR1 SGHAT, CDR2 FQNNGV. CDR3 length: 16 amino acids. V dropped 5 bases and J dropped 0 bases, with 14 bases sitting between them.

This clone was picked up one time. The rearrangement joins TRBV5-6 to TRBJ2-7; no definite D call. The CDR3 covers 14 residues. The V gene's germline CDR1 is SGHDT and CDR2 YYEEEE. V gave up 2 bases and J gave up 4 bases, with 13 bases separating them. CDR3 nucleotide sequence: TGTGCCAGCAGCTTTTTAGTATCCTTGTACGAGCAGTACTTC. This gives the protein CASSFLVSLYEQYF.

The chain recombines TRBV4-1 with TRBJ1-3, with unresolved D. Germline CDR1 and CDR2: MGHRA and YSYEKL. V lost 0 bases to trimming and J lost 6 bases, with 9 bases between them. The CDR3 is 14 amino acids. The CDR3 DNA reads TGCGCCAGCAGCCAAGATTGGCCGGTAAACACCATATATTTT. Translation: CASSQDWPVNTIYF.

V usage is TRBV30 and J usage is TRBJ2-6; D unclear. The CDR3 totals 14 residues. The V end lost 1 base, the J end lost 1 base, and 5 bases lay between the germline ends. Germline V gene data show CDR1 as GTSNPN and CDR2 as SVGIG (reference sequence). The DNA of the CDR3 is TGTGCCTGGAGTGCTAGTTCTGGGGCCAACGTCCTGACTTTC. The encoded protein is CAWSASSGANVLTF.

This clone is a singleton in its sample. The chain carries TRBV10-3 and TRBJ2-5, with D hard to call. The CDR3 contains 14 residues. CDR1 ENHRY and CDR2 SYGVKD come from the germline V gene. V was pared by 3 bases and J by 7 bases, with 15 bases between. The CDR3 loop is CAISDPVGPRTQYF. CDR3 DNA: TGTGCCATCAGTGACCCGGTCGGGCCGCGGACCCAGTACTTC.

CDR3 residues: CASTSSDTGKVLDSPLHF. The CDR3 coding sequence is TGTGCCAGCACCTCCTCCGACACGGGGAAGGTATTGGATTCACCCCTCCACTTT. The chain recombines TRBV6-4 with TRBJ1-6; no reliable D call. The CDR3 covers 18 residues. Germline CDR1 and CDR2: MRHNA and SNTAGT. The V and J ends lost 7 bases and 8 bases respectively, with 27 bases between them.

The chain is built from TRBV7-6 and TRBJ2-7, with 7 bases fitting TRBD1. From germline, CDR1 is SGHVS and CDR2 FNYEAQ. Trimming at V came to 5 bases and at J to 3 bases, leaving 7 bases not matched to a gene. CDR3 length: 14 amino acids. As DNA, the CDR3 is TGTGCCAGCAGCCCCCGGACAGGAAACTACGAGCAGTACTTC. Its translation: CASSPRTGNYEQYF.

This chain joins TRBV9 and TRBJ2-2, with D maybe TRBD2 (6 bases). CDR3 length: 16 residues. Germline assignment: CDR1 SGDLS and CDR2 YYNGEE. The ends were cut back, 0 bases at V and 4 bases at J, with 13 bases in the middle. The CDR3 is CASSVAPGLSTGELFF. The DNA for the CDR3 is TGTGCCAGCAGCGTAGCCCCAGGACTATCCACCGGGGAGCTGTTTTTT.

This chain connects TRBV19 to TRBJ1-2; D possibly corresponds to TRBD1 (6 bases). CDR3 length equals 12 residues. CDR1 is LNHDA and CDR2 is SQIVND in the germline V gene (reference sequence). V was cut by 4 bases and J by 5 bases, with 8 bases left in between. The CDR3 is CASSNRDYGYTF. In nucleotides, the CDR3 is TGTGCCAGTAGTAACAGGGATTATGGCTACACCTTC.

CDR3 amino acids: CASSMIPEQGSVHF. The CDR3 DNA is TGTGCCAGTAGTATGATCCCGGAGCAGGGGAGTGTCCACTTT. The chain uses TRBV19 and TRBJ1-6, with D perhaps matching TRBD1 (6 bases). CDR1 is LNHDA and CDR2 is SQIVND in the germline V gene (reference sequence). The germline V and J ends were trimmed by 3 bases and 17 bases, with 20 bases remaining between them. CDR3 length equals 14 residues. The entire variable domain, with the rest obtained from reference TRBV19 and TRBJ1-6, is as follows: DGGITQSPKYLFRKEGQNVTLSCEQNLNHDAMYWYRQDPGQGLRLIYYSQIVNDFQKGDIAEGYSVSREKKESFPLTVTSAQKNPTAFYLCASSMIPEQGSVHFGNGTRLTVT.